The 19 T cell receptor beta chains in this list originate from one sample, sequenced in a study of T cell responses to AZD1222 COVID-19 vaccine. Clones were read by immunoSEQ multiplex PCR, and TCRdb kept only the in-frame ones, dropping some. The sample holds 90,000 to 100,000 clones, 85% to 90% seen once. The sample in question was peripheral blood, obtained on day 0 of AZD1222 vaccination. The receptors were gathered from an adult in good health.

This clone has only one observation. The chain joins TRBV10-3 to TRBJ1-6; tentative D call: TRBD1 (5 bases). Germline V lookup: CDR1 ENHRY, CDR2 SYGVKD. The CDR3 has 13 amino acids. V lost 4 bases and J lost 6, with 7 bases in between. The CDR3 reads CAISGGVNSPLHF. The CDR3, as DNA: TGTGCCATCAGTGGAGGGGTTAATTCACCCCTCCACTTT.

This chain joins TRBV28 and TRBJ1-5; 10 bases fit TRBD1. J gave up 3 bases and V 0 bases, and 5 bases lay outside the gene matches. CDR3 length: 17 amino acids. The germline gives CDR1 MDHEN, CDR2 SYDVKM. The CDR3 here is CASSLWGGQGSNQPQHF. In nucleotides, the CDR3 is TGTGCCAGCAGTTTATGGGGGGGACAGGGGTCCAATCAGCCCCAGCATTTT.

The chain joins TRBV15 to TRBJ1-5, with D maybe TRBD1 (6 bases). The germline V gene has CDR1 LNHNV and CDR2 YYDKDF (reference sequence). CDR3 size: 15 residues. Trimming took 5 bases from V and 0 from J, leaving 11 bases between them. The CDR3, as DNA: TGTGCCACCAGCGCCGGACAGCATAGCAATCAGCCCCAGCATTTT. Protein sequence: CATSAGQHSNQPQHF.

This clone appeared a single time. The chain links TRBV6-5 to TRBJ1-3; 8 bases match TRBD1. This CDR3 is built from 15 residues. The V gene end was trimmed by 6 bases and the J gene end by 4 bases; junction bases not matched to a gene: 8. CDR1 is MNHEY, CDR2 SVGAGI, per germline. The CDR3 here is CASRGWTGIGNTIYF. CDR3 in DNA: TGTGCCAGCAGGGGTTGGACAGGGATAGGAAACACCATATATTTT.

The chain uses TRBV2 and TRBJ2-2, with TRBD2 matching 11 bases. Germline trimming cut 6 bases from V and 4 bases from J; bases unmatched to any gene: 10. This CDR3 comprises 17 residues. Germline loops: CDR1 SNHLY, CDR2 FYNNEI. CDR3 sequence: CASSPLTSGTPTGELFF. The CDR3 DNA reads TGTGCCAGCAGCCCACTGACTAGCGGGACGCCCACCGGGGAGCTGTTTTTT.

The chain is built from TRBV5-1 and TRBJ2-1; no firm D call. V lost 2 bases, J lost 4 bases, and 7 bases lay in between. Germline V lookup: CDR1 SGHRS, CDR2 YFSETQ. The CDR3 sequence is 13 residues long. In DNA, the CDR3 is TGCGCCAGCAGCTTTTACAGTTACAATGAGCAGTTCTTC. Translated: CASSFYSYNEQFF.

The chain has TRBV19 and TRBJ1-3; D is possibly TRBD1 (5 bases). The germline gives CDR1 LNHDA, CDR2 SQIVND (reference sequence). V lost 5 bases, J lost 3 bases, and 14 bases lay in between. CDR3 length equals 15 residues. The CDR3 is CASSLQGGGGNTIYF. The CDR3 region has the DNA TGTGCCAGTAGTCTGCAGGGAGGCGGTGGAAACACCATATATTTT.

This clone was seen a handful of times. This chain uses TRBV14 with TRBJ2-6, with D possibly TRBD2 on 6 matching bases. Trimming cost V 3 bases and J 3 bases, with 21 bases left between them. The CDR3 spans 19 residues. The germline V gene has CDR1 SGHDN and CDR2 FVKESK. CDR3 nucleotide sequence: TGTGCCAGCAGCCACCCGGGACTCGGGCATACTGGTGGGGCCAACGTCCTGACTTTC. Its protein is CASSHPGLGHTGGANVLTF.

This chain joins TRBV29-1 and TRBJ1-1; the match to TRBD1 covers 9 bases. Germline V gene data show CDR1 as SQVTM and CDR2 as ANQGSEA. V dropped 6 bases and J dropped 4; count of bases not matched to a gene: 3. This CDR3 contains 12 residues. The DNA for the CDR3 is TGCAGCGTCGGGACAGGGATCACTGAAGCTTTCTTT. It yields the protein CSVGTGITEAFF.

This clone was seen once. The chain combines TRBV9 with TRBJ1-3; D gene unclear. This CDR3 spans 16 amino acids. The ends were cut back, 0 bases at V and 2 bases at J, with 12 bases in the middle. Germline V gene lookup returns CDR1 SGDLS and CDR2 YYNGEE. The CDR3 bases are TGTGCCAGCAGCGTAGGGGCGGGAAGTGCTGGAAACACCATATATTTT. Protein product: CASSVGAGSAGNTIYF. The complete variable domain, with remaining parts taken from reference TRBV9 and TRBJ1-3, reads DSGVTQTPKHLITATGQRVTLRCSPRSGDLSVYWYQQSLDQGLQFLIQYYNGEERAKGNILERFSAQQFPDLHSELNLSSLELGDSALYFCASSVGAGSAGNTIYFGEGSWLTVV.

This clone was picked up one time. J is TRBJ1-2 and V is TRBV6-6; 9 bases fit TRBD1. This CDR3 has 15 residues. V trimming: 4 bases; J trimming: 4 bases; junction bases outside the gene matches: 7. Germline values: CDR1 MNHNY, CDR2 SVGAGI (reference sequence). CDR3: CASSSGTGWIYGYTF. The CDR3 region has the DNA TGTGCCAGCAGTTCCGGGACAGGGTGGATCTATGGCTACACCTTC.

The table lists this clone with a count of one. CDR3 amino acids: CASSVPGSGNTIYF. CDR3 DNA sequence: TGTGCCAGCAGCGTACCGGGCTCTGGAAACACCATATATTTT. The chain joins TRBV9 to TRBJ1-3; no definite D call. Germline-derived CDR1 and CDR2 are SGDLS and YYNGEE. This CDR3 has 14 residues. V lost 1 base and J 0 bases, leaving 5 bases between the germline ends.

The CDR3 DNA follows: TGTGCCAGCAGCCCAGTTGGTGTCGACACAGATACGCAGTATTTT. It codes for CASSPVGVDTDTQYF. The V and J genes are TRBV7-3 and TRBJ2-3; D gene ambiguous. In germline, CDR1 is SGHTA, CDR2 FQGTGA. The CDR3 sequence is 15 residues long. V was cut by 5 bases and J by 2 bases, with 14 bases left in between.

The gene calls are TRBV7-9 and TRBJ2-7, with 8 bases lining up with TRBD1. CDR3 length: 15 residues. CDR1 and CDR2 from the germline V gene are SEHNR and FQNEAQ (reference sequence). With 4 bases clipped from V and 3 bases from J, the junction kept 8 bases outside the gene matches. CDR3 residues: CASSSDRTGSYEQYF. As DNA, the CDR3 is TGTGCCAGCAGCTCGGACCGGACAGGGAGCTACGAGCAGTACTTC.

The chain recombines TRBV19 with TRBJ2-7; 12 positions match TRBD1. The V segment lost 5 bases and the J segment 0 bases; nucleotides outside the gene matches: 11. The CDR3 totals 18 residues. Per germline, CDR1 LNHDA and CDR2 SQIVND (reference sequence). The CDR3 sequence: CASSPGTGGHIFSYEQYF. The DNA of the CDR3 is TGTGCCAGTAGTCCGGGGACAGGGGGCCACATTTTCTCCTACGAGCAGTACTTC.

The chain links TRBV4-1 to TRBJ2-4; maybe TRBD2 (5 bases). Trimming took off 1 base at V and 6 bases at J, with 13 bases between the two ends. Per germline, CDR1 MGHRA and CDR2 YSYEKL. The CDR3 spans 15 residues. Here the CDR3 DNA reads TGCGCCAGCAGCCAAGTACCCGGGGTTAGAAACATTCAGTACTTC. It encodes CASSQVPGVRNIQYF.

The chain carries TRBV7-9 and TRBJ2-7, with D perhaps TRBD1 (6 bases). The CDR3 loop spans 12 amino acids. The V gene lost 5 bases and the J gene lost 3 bases, with 8 bases spanning the gap. Germline V gene data show CDR1 as SEHNR and CDR2 as FQNEAQ (reference sequence). This chain's CDR3 is CASSRQVYEQYF. For the CDR3, the DNA is TGTGCCAGCAGCCGACAGGTCTACGAGCAGTACTTC.

The chain couples TRBV11-2 to TRBJ1-3; the D gene is possibly TRBD1 (5 bases). Germline V CDR1 and CDR2: SGHAT, FQNNGV. This CDR3 has 14 amino acids. V was clipped by 4 bases and J by 2 bases, with 9 bases between them. The CDR3 DNA follows: TGTGCCAGCAGCTCCCCGGGGGCTGGAAACACCATATATTTT. This translates into CASSSPGAGNTIYF.

The V call is TRBV4-2, the J call TRBJ1-2; a weak D match, TRBD1 (6 bases). The CDR3 is made up of 15 amino acids. Germline CDR1 LGHNA, CDR2 YNFKEQ. Trimming removed 4 bases from V and 2 bases from J, with 14 bases in between. CDR3 amino acids: CASSLQQGRNYGYTF. The CDR3 DNA reads TGTGCCAGCAGCCTACAACAGGGTAGGAACTATGGCTACACCTTC.